These T cell receptor beta chains were read from a single sample in a study of T cell responses to AZD1222 COVID-19 vaccine. TCRdb's copy holds only in-frame clones and misses some; the assay was immunoSEQ multiplex PCR. The data contain about 150,000 clones, 90% of them singletons. The sample here was peripheral blood, taken on day 0 of AZD1222 vaccination. Every receptor here comes from an adult in good health. CDR3s include the opening cysteine and the closing phenylalanine or tryptophan. Fields, in order: CDR3 protein, CDR3 DNA, J gene, clone size, V gene, D gene. The D gene is left open where the match is weak. The size entry is marked missing in some rows and otherwise reads once, few, many or a size class.

CDR3aa: CSALTGAEAFF
CDR3nt: TGCAGTGCTCTTACAGGGGCTGAAGCTTTCTTT
j_gene: TRBJ1-1
abundance: .
v_gene: TRBV20-1
d_gene: TRBD1

CDR3aa: CASTSGSVSYEQYF
CDR3nt: TGTGCCAGCACTAGCGGGAGTGTTTCCTACGAGCAGTACTTC
j_gene: TRBJ2-7
abundance: .
v_gene: TRBV6-5
d_gene: TRBD2

CDR3aa: CASGSDDTEAFF
CDR3nt: TGTGCCAGCGGGTCGGATGACACTGAAGCTTTCTTT
j_gene: TRBJ1-1
abundance: once
v_gene: TRBV6-5
d_gene: .

CDR3aa: CASSIENIQYF
CDR3nt: TGTGCCAGCAGTATCGAGAACATTCAGTACTTC
j_gene: TRBJ2-4
abundance: .
v_gene: TRBV3-1/TRBV3-2
d_gene: .

CDR3aa: CATLLRGYTF
CDR3nt: TGTGCCACACTGCTCCGGGGCTACACCTTC
j_gene: TRBJ1-2
abundance: .
v_gene: TRBV28
d_gene: .

CDR3aa: CASSLLAGVVEQFF
CDR3nt: TGTGCCAGCAGCTTACTAGCGGGAGTGGTTGAGCAGTTCTTC
j_gene: TRBJ2-1
abundance: .
v_gene: TRBV11-3
d_gene: TRBD2

CDR3aa: CASSLRRQLMNTEAFF
CDR3nt: TGCGCCAGCAGCTTGCGGCGACAGCTCATGAACACTGAAGCTTTCTTT
j_gene: TRBJ1-1
abundance: .
v_gene: TRBV5-1
d_gene: .

CDR3aa: CASSFVLVGNQPQHF
CDR3nt: TGTGCCAGCAGTTTTGTCCTTGTCGGCAATCAGCCCCAGCATTTT
j_gene: TRBJ1-5
abundance: .
v_gene: TRBV28
d_gene: .

CDR3aa: CASSLEPGLRGSYEQYF
CDR3nt: TGCGCCAGCAGCTTGGAGCCGGGACTCCGGGGGTCCTACGAGCAGTACTTC
j_gene: TRBJ2-7
abundance: .
v_gene: TRBV5-1
d_gene: .

CDR3aa: CASSQDGAYYGYTF
CDR3nt: TGTGCCAGCAGCCAAGATGGCGCTTACTATGGCTACACCTTC
j_gene: TRBJ1-2
abundance: .
v_gene: TRBV3-1/TRBV3-2
d_gene: .

CDR3aa: CASSIGRPYGYTF
CDR3nt: TGTGCCAGTAGTATAGGTCGGCCCTATGGCTACACCTTC
j_gene: TRBJ1-2
abundance: .
v_gene: TRBV19
d_gene: .

CDR3aa: CASSEPFINEQFF
CDR3nt: TGTGCCAGCAGTGAACCCTTCATCAATGAGCAGTTCTTC
j_gene: TRBJ2-1
abundance: many
v_gene: TRBV2
d_gene: .

CDR3aa: CATSEMDSENTEAFF
CDR3nt: TGTGCCACCAGTGAGATGGACAGCGAGAACACTGAAGCTTTCTTT
j_gene: TRBJ1-1
abundance: .
v_gene: TRBV24-1
d_gene: .

CDR3aa: CASSYSAGYEQYF
CDR3nt: TGTGCCAGCAGTTACTCGGCAGGTTACGAGCAGTACTTC
j_gene: TRBJ2-7
abundance: .
v_gene: TRBV6-5
d_gene: .

CDR3aa: CASSRDTEAFF
CDR3nt: TGTGCCAGCAGTCGGGACACTGAAGCTTTCTTT
j_gene: TRBJ1-1
abundance: .
v_gene: TRBV2
d_gene: .

CDR3aa: CASSAREAEAFF
CDR3nt: TGTGCCAGCAGCGCGAGGGAGGCGGAAGCTTTCTTT
j_gene: TRBJ1-1
abundance: .
v_gene: TRBV11-3
d_gene: .

CDR3aa: CAWKRTGGAYEQYF
CDR3nt: TGTGCCTGGAAGAGGACAGGGGGAGCCTACGAGCAGTACTTC
j_gene: TRBJ2-7
abundance: .
v_gene: TRBV30
d_gene: TRBD1

CDR3aa: CASSDPTSTRPTDTQYF
CDR3nt: TGCGCCAGCAGCGACCCGACTAGCACACGACCCACAGATACGCAGTATTTT
j_gene: TRBJ2-3
abundance: .
v_gene: TRBV5-1
d_gene: TRBD2

CDR3aa: CATSDSGRLGNYGYTF
CDR3nt: TGTGCCACCAGTGATTCGGGCCGGCTGGGTAACTATGGCTACACCTTC
j_gene: TRBJ1-2
abundance: .
v_gene: TRBV24-1
d_gene: .

CDR3aa: CASSLYAGQGYSSPLHF
CDR3nt: TGTGCCAGCAGTTTATATGCCGGACAGGGTTATAGTTCACCCCTCCACTTT
j_gene: TRBJ1-6
abundance: .
v_gene: TRBV27
d_gene: TRBD1

CDR3aa: CAISESKVYNEQFF
CDR3nt: TGTGCCATCAGTGAGTCGAAAGTCTACAATGAGCAGTTCTTC
j_gene: TRBJ2-1
abundance: once
v_gene: TRBV10-3
d_gene: .

CDR3aa: CASSQKTGSGNTIYF
CDR3nt: TGTGCCAGCAGTCAGAAGACAGGGTCAGGGAACACCATATATTTT
j_gene: TRBJ1-3
abundance: .
v_gene: TRBV5-4
d_gene: TRBD1

CDR3aa: CASSSVASITNNEQFF
CDR3nt: TGTGCCAGCAGCTCGGTAGCGAGTATTACAAACAATGAGCAGTTCTTC
j_gene: TRBJ2-1
abundance: .
v_gene: TRBV7-9
d_gene: .

CDR3aa: CASSLGLLAGSYNEQFF
CDR3nt: TGTGCCAGCAGTTTGGGCCTACTAGCGGGGAGTTACAATGAGCAGTTCTTC
j_gene: TRBJ2-1
abundance: .
v_gene: TRBV28
d_gene: TRBD2

CDR3aa: CASSGAGQFLTYEQYF
CDR3nt: TGTGCCAGTAGTGGGGCGGGACAGTTTCTTACCTACGAGCAGTACTTC
j_gene: TRBJ2-7
abundance: .
v_gene: TRBV19
d_gene: .

CDR3aa: CASSTGTSGTEAFF
CDR3nt: TGCGCCAGCAGCACCGGGACTTCAGGCACTGAAGCTTTCTTT
j_gene: TRBJ1-1
abundance: .
v_gene: TRBV5-1
d_gene: .

CDR3aa: CSATLRTGEEPNEKLFF
CDR3nt: TGCAGCGCCACCCTGAGGACAGGGGAGGAACCTAATGAAAAACTGTTTTTT
j_gene: TRBJ1-4
abundance: few
v_gene: TRBV29-1
d_gene: TRBD1

CDR3aa: CASRGQGGGGYTF
CDR3nt: TGTGCCAGCAGAGGACAGGGCGGTGGCGGCTACACCTTC
j_gene: TRBJ1-2
abundance: .
v_gene: TRBV2
d_gene: TRBD1

CDR3aa: CASSHAGGGTEAFF
CDR3nt: TGTGCCAGCAGCCACGCAGGGGGCGGCACTGAAGCTTTCTTT
j_gene: TRBJ1-1
abundance: once
v_gene: TRBV4-2
d_gene: TRBD1

CDR3aa: CSVPTGGAGVDGYTF
CDR3nt: TGCAGCGTTCCGACAGGGGGCGCGGGAGTAGACGGCTACACCTTC
j_gene: TRBJ1-2
abundance: .
v_gene: TRBV29-1
d_gene: TRBD1

CDR3aa: CASRPGEINPGNTIYF
CDR3nt: TGTGCCAGTAGGCCAGGAGAAATTAACCCTGGAAACACCATATATTTT
j_gene: TRBJ1-3
abundance: .
v_gene: TRBV19
d_gene: .

CDR3aa: CARSQGSGQPQHF
CDR3nt: TGTGCCAGGTCGCAGGGATCTGGTCAGCCCCAGCATTTT
j_gene: TRBJ1-5
abundance: .
v_gene: TRBV21-1
d_gene: .

CDR3aa: CASSDSLFSNYGYTF
CDR3nt: TGTGCCAGCAGCGACAGCCTTTTCTCTAACTATGGCTACACCTTC
j_gene: TRBJ1-2
abundance: once
v_gene: TRBV7-3
d_gene: .

CDR3aa: CASSPDHYGYTF
CDR3nt: TGTGCCAGCAGCCCAGACCACTATGGCTACACCTTC
j_gene: TRBJ1-2
abundance: .
v_gene: TRBV6-2/TRBV6-3
d_gene: .

CDR3aa: CASSLEGGAGSYNEQFF
CDR3nt: TGTGCCAGCAGCTTAGAAGGTGGGGCTGGGTCCTACAATGAGCAGTTCTTC
j_gene: TRBJ2-1
abundance: .
v_gene: TRBV11-2
d_gene: .

CDR3aa: CASSRTSGIHEQYF
CDR3nt: TGTGCCAGCAGCCGGACTAGCGGGATCCACGAGCAGTACTTC
j_gene: TRBJ2-7
abundance: .
v_gene: TRBV6-5
d_gene: TRBD2

CDR3aa: CASSPVDSLGAFF
CDR3nt: TGTGCCAGCTCCCCGGTGGACAGCCTAGGGGCTTTCTTT
j_gene: TRBJ1-1
abundance: .
v_gene: TRBV18
d_gene: .

CDR3aa: CASSFGLARGVVHNEQFF
CDR3nt: TGCGCCAGCAGCTTCGGACTAGCAAGGGGGGTTGTGCACAATGAGCAGTTCTTC
j_gene: TRBJ2-1
abundance: .
v_gene: TRBV5-1
d_gene: TRBD2

CDR3aa: CASSWGRTNTGELFF
CDR3nt: TGTGCCAGTAGTTGGGGACGGACGAACACCGGGGAGCTGTTTTTT
j_gene: TRBJ2-2
abundance: .
v_gene: TRBV19
d_gene: .

CDR3aa: CASNRDGDQPQHF
CDR3nt: TGTGCCAGCAACCGGGACGGCGATCAGCCCCAGCATTTT
j_gene: TRBJ1-5
abundance: once
v_gene: TRBV12-3/TRBV12-4
d_gene: .

CDR3aa: CASSFGDWGNGGYTF
CDR3nt: TGTGCCAGCAGCTTCGGGGACTGGGGGAACGGTGGCTACACCTTC
j_gene: TRBJ1-2
abundance: .
v_gene: TRBV7-9
d_gene: .

CDR3aa: CAWGRGTGELFF
CDR3nt: TGTGCCTGGGGTAGGGGGACGGGGGAGCTGTTTTTT
j_gene: TRBJ2-2
abundance: .
v_gene: TRBV6-6
d_gene: .